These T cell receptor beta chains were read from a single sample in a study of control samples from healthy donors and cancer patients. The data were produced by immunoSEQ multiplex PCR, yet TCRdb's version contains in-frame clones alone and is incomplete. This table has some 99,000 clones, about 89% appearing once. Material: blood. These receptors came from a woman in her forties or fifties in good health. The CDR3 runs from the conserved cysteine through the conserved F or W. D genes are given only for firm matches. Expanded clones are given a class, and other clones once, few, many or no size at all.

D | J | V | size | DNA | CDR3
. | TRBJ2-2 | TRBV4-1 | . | TGCGCCAGCAGCCAAGCCCGAAACACCGGGGAGCTGTTTTTT | CASSQARNTGELFF
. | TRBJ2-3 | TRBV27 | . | TGTGCCAGCAGGAGGGCAGGGACAGATACGCAGTATTTT | CASRRAGTDTQYF
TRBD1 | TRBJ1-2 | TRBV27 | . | TGTGCCAGCAGCCGAGACAGGGGAGAGTATGGCTACACCTTC | CASSRDRGEYGYTF
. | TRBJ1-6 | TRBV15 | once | TGTGCCACCAGCAGAGATAGCTCGAATTCACCCCTCCACTTT | CATSRDSSNSPLHF
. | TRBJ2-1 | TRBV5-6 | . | TGTGCCAGCAGCTTGGACGGGGGGCCCTACAATGAGCAGTTCTTC | CASSLDGGPYNEQFF
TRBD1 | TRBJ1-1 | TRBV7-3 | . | TGTGCCAGCAGCCCAGGGGGTAACACTGAAGCTTTCTTT | CASSPGGNTEAFF
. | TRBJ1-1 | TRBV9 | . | TGTGCCAGCAGCCCCCATGAGGGAATGAGCACTGAAGCTTTCTTT | CASSPHEGMSTEAFF
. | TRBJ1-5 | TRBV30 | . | TGTGCCTGGAGTGAACAGGCCAATCAGCCCCAGCATTTT | CAWSEQANQPQHF
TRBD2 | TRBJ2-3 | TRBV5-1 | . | TGCGCCAGCAGCGGACTAGCGGGAGGCTTTAGCACAGATACGCAGTATTTT | CASSGLAGGFSTDTQYF
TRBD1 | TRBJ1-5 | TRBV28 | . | TGTGCCAGCAGTTTGCCCAACCTCCGGGACAGGGCTCTTTATAGCAATCAGCCCCAGCATTTT | CASSLPNLRDRALYSNQPQHF
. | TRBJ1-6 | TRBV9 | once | TGTGCCAGCAGCCTCGGACGGAATTATAATTCACCCCTCCACTTT | CASSLGRNYNSPLHF
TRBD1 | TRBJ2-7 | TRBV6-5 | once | TGTGCCAGCATCGAGAGGGGGACAGGGTCCTACGAGCAGTACTTC | CASIERGTGSYEQYF
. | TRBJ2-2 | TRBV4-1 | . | TGCGCCAGCAGCCAACAGGGATGGAACACCGGGGAGCTGTTTTTT | CASSQQGWNTGELFF
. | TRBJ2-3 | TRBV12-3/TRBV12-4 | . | TGTGCCAGCAGTGTCAGAGTCACAGATACGCAGTATTTT | CASSVRVTDTQYF
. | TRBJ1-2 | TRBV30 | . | TGTGCCTGGAGTAGGAGGTATGGCTACACCTTC | CAWSRRYGYTF
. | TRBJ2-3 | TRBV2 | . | TGTGCCAGCAGGGCCCGGGACGGAGATACGCAGTATTTT | CASRARDGDTQYF
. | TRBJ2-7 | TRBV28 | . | TGTGCCATCGTAAGAGCTTCAGGGCCGGGGAGCGAGCAGTACTTC | CAIVRASGPGSEQYF
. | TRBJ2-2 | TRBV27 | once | TGTGCCAGCAGTCAAGGGGAGGCCGGGGAGCTGTTTTTT | CASSQGEAGELFF
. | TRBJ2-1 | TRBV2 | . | TGTGCCAGCCCCTTCGGGGTCGGGCAGTTCTTC | CASPFGVGQFF
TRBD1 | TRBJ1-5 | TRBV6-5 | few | TGTGCCAGCCGAACCCAGGGGGTTCGCAATCAGCCCCAGCATTTT | CASRTQGVRNQPQHF
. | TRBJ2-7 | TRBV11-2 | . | TGTGCCAGCAGCTTTGGTCCCCTACCCTACGAGCAGTACTTC | CASSFGPLPYEQYF
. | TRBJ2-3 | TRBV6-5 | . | TGTGCCAGCAGTTTTGAAGTGGGTACGCAGTATTTT | CASSFEVGTQYF
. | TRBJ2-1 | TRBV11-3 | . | TGTGCCAGCAGCCCCATAGGTGGTAATGAGCAGTTCTTC | CASSPIGGNEQFF
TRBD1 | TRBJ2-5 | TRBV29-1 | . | TGCAGCGCTGCCGGGACAGGGACAAGAGAGGCCCAGTACTTC | CSAAGTGTREAQYF
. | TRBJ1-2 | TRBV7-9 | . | TGTGCCAGCAGCTTAGGGGCAGACATCTATGGCTACACCTTC | CASSLGADIYGYTF
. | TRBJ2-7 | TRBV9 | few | TGTGCCAGCAGCCCCCAAGGAGCCTACGAGCAGTACTTC | CASSPQGAYEQYF
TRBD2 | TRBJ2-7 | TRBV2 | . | TGTGCCAGTACACTTAGCGGGGGGGGCACTGGGGAGCAGTACTTC | CASTLSGGGTGEQYF
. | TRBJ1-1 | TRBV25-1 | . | TGTGCCAGCAGTGGGAGAAGAGCTTTCTTT | CASSGRRAFF
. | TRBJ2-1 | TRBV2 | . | TGTGCCAGCAGTGGAGACGCGAATGAGCAGTTCTTC | CASSGDANEQFF
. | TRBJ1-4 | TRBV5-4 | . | TGTGCCAGCCACGGGAGGGTGGGTGAAAAACTGTTTTTT | CASHGRVGEKLFF
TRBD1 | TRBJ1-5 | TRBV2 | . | TGTGCCAGCCGGGGAGGACAGGGCTTCAATCAGCCCCAGCATTTT | CASRGGQGFNQPQHF
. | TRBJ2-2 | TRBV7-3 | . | TGTGCCAGCAGCTGGGGGGAGCCGACCACCGGGGAGCTGTTTTTT | CASSWGEPTTGELFF
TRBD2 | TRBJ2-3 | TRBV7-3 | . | TGTGCCAGCAGCTCGTCGGGACTAAGCACAGATACGCAGTATTTT | CASSSSGLSTDTQYF
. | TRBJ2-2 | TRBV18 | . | TGTGCCAGCTCCCGTGGACAGTCGAACACCGGGGAGCTGTTTTTT | CASSRGQSNTGELFF
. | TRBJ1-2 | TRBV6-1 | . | TGTGCCAGCAGTGAAGCGGGGACTGCTACCTATGGCTACACCTTC | CASSEAGTATYGYTF
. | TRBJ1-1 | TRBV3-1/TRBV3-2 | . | TGTGCCAGCAGCCGGGGCAGTAAAGTCGCTGAAGCTTTCTTT | CASSRGSKVAEAFF
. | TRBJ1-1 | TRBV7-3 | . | TGTGCCAGCAGCTTATGGCAGAACACTGAAGCTTTCTTT | CASSLWQNTEAFF
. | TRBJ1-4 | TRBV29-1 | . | TGCAGCGTCGGAGGGATGCTTAATGAAAAACTGTTTTTT | CSVGGMLNEKLFF